The rows below give T cell receptor beta chains drawn from one sample of a study of cytomegalovirus exposure and HLA in healthy donors. Using immunoSEQ multiplex PCR, the repertoire was profiled, and TCRdb retains in-frame clones only, with some absent. Found here are 100,000 to 150,000 clones, approximately 80% of them singletons; the top ten hold approximately 1.8%. The sample taken for sequencing was PBMCs. The source of these receptors is a man between 35 and 55 years old in good health and CMV-seronegative. CDR3s include the opening cysteine and the closing phenylalanine or tryptophan. D genes are given only for firm matches. Size is omitted from some rows. Given values are once, few, many or a class for expanded clones.

d_call	clone_size	v_call	j_call	cdr3_aa	cdr3_nt
TRBD2	once	TRBV4-2	TRBJ2-1	CASSQGGLAPPEKFF	TGTGCCAGCAGCCAAGGGGGACTAGCTCCCCCTGAGAAGTTCTTC
.	.	TRBV2	TRBJ1-5	CASSARGQPQHF	TGTGCCAGCAGTGCTCGGGGTCAGCCCCAGCATTTT
.	.	TRBV30	TRBJ1-6	CAWSVQNNSPLHF	TGTGCCTGGAGTGTACAGAATAATTCACCCCTCCACTTT
TRBD2	.	TRBV7-2	TRBJ2-3	CASSTGLAGGTDTQYF	TGTGCCAGCAGCACGGGACTAGCGGGGGGAACAGATACGCAGTATTTT
.	.	TRBV6-6	TRBJ1-2	CASGLLPGYGYTF	TGTGCCAGCGGCCTCCTTCCCGGGTATGGCTACACCTTC
TRBD1	.	TRBV7-9	TRBJ2-5	CASSFPGTGQETQYF	TGTGCCAGCAGCTTCCCCGGGACAGGACAAGAGACCCAGTACTTC
.	.	TRBV7-3	TRBJ2-5	CASSLGLQETQYF	TGTGCCAGCAGCTTGGGACTTCAAGAGACCCAGTACTTC
TRBD1	.	TRBV19	TRBJ1-5	CASSRTGTDSNQPQHF	TGTGCCAGTAGTCGGACAGGGACAGATAGCAATCAGCCCCAGCATTTT
.	.	TRBV10-3	TRBJ1-1	CAISESTSEAFF	TGTGCCATCAGTGAGTCGACAAGCGAAGCTTTCTTT
TRBD1	.	TRBV4-3	TRBJ2-7	CASSYRDRGGEQYF	TGCGCCAGCAGCTACCGGGACAGGGGCGGCGAGCAGTACTTC
TRBD1	.	TRBV19	TRBJ2-2	CASSITQGYGELFF	TGTGCCAGTAGTATTACACAGGGGTACGGGGAGCTGTTTTTT
.	few	TRBV5-1	TRBJ1-6	CASSLQDRSPLHF	TGCGCCAGCAGCTTACAGGACCGGTCACCCCTCCACTTT
TRBD1	.	TRBV19	TRBJ1-2	CASKGQGMGGYTF	TGTGCCAGTAAGGGACAGGGGATGGGAGGCTACACCTTC
.	.	TRBV10-1	TRBJ1-1	CASSESLRNEAFF	TGCGCCAGCAGTGAGTCGTTGCGGAATGAAGCTTTCTTT
.	.	TRBV11-2	TRBJ2-2	CASSFTGPPNTGELFF	TGTGCCAGCAGCTTCACAGGGCCCCCCAACACCGGGGAGCTGTTTTTT
.	.	TRBV5-5	TRBJ2-1	CASSEQEQKYNEQFF	TGTGCCAGCAGCGAACAAGAACAGAAATACAATGAGCAGTTCTTC
.	.	TRBV9	TRBJ1-5	CASSVSGNSNQPQHF	TGTGCCAGCAGCGTCTCGGGGAATAGCAATCAGCCCCAGCATTTT
TRBD2	.	TRBV5-4	TRBJ2-1	CASSFRLAVYNEQFF	TGTGCCAGCAGCTTCAGACTAGCGGTGTACAATGAGCAGTTCTTC
.	.	TRBV29-1	TRBJ1-5	CSVGNRENQPQHF	TGCAGCGTTGGCAACAGGGAAAATCAGCCCCAGCATTTT
.	few	TRBV10-3	TRBJ1-1	CAISESTRANTEAFF	TGTGCCATCAGTGAGTCGACCAGGGCTAACACTGAAGCTTTCTTT
TRBD2	.	TRBV30	TRBJ2-1	CAWSVLLAGNEQFF	TGTGCCTGGAGTGTACTCTTAGCGGGCAATGAGCAGTTCTTC
TRBD2	.	TRBV6-5	TRBJ2-5	CASSYLTSGDQETQYF	TGTGCCAGCAGTTACCTTACTAGCGGGGATCAAGAGACCCAGTACTTC
.	.	TRBV10-3	TRBJ2-7	CAISPRALKDEQYF	TGTGCCATCAGCCCCAGGGCCCTGAAAGACGAGCAGTACTTC
.	.	TRBV9	TRBJ2-6	CASSDWTSGANGLTF	TGTGCCAGCAGCGATTGGACCTCTGGGGCCAACGGCCTGACTTTC
.	few	TRBV2	TRBJ1-2	CASGTSYGYTF	TGTGCCAGCGGGACAAGCTATGGCTACACCTTC
TRBD1	.	TRBV28	TRBJ1-3	CASSSWTGLANTIYF	TGTGCCAGCAGCTCCTGGACAGGGTTGGCAAACACCATATATTTT
.	.	TRBV7-3	TRBJ1-2	CASSRDRNYGYTF	TGTGCCAGCAGCCGAGACAGAAACTATGGCTACACCTTC
.	.	TRBV10-3	TRBJ2-7	CAISEGGLPLRHEQYF	TGTGCCATCAGTGAGGGGGGACTTCCCCTGCGCCACGAGCAGTACTTC
.	.	TRBV7-2	TRBJ2-7	CASSLGQGWAEQYF	TGTGCCAGCAGCTTGGGTCAGGGCTGGGCCGAGCAGTACTTC
.	.	TRBV28	TRBJ2-1	CASSWTTVRRQFF	TGTGCCAGCAGTTGGACTACAGTCCGCCGGCAGTTCTTC
TRBD1	.	TRBV5-1	TRBJ1-1	CASSLIGQGELNTEAFF	TGCGCCAGCAGCTTAATCGGACAGGGAGAACTGAACACTGAAGCTTTCTTT
TRBD2	.	TRBV5-1	TRBJ2-1	CASSLALAGNEQFF	TGCGCCAGCAGCTTGGCCTTAGCGGGGAATGAGCAGTTCTTC
.	.	TRBV6-6	TRBJ2-3	CASSPGSTREYF	TGTGCCAGCAGCCCCGGGTCTACACGGGAGTATTTT
.	.	TRBV6-5	TRBJ2-1	CASRDRQTENEQFF	TGTGCCAGCAGGGACAGACAAACGGAGAATGAGCAGTTCTTC
.	.	TRBV9	TRBJ1-3	CASSVEISQQGENTIYF	TGTGCCAGCAGCGTAGAAATTAGCCAACAGGGCGAAAACACCATATATTTT
TRBD1	few	TRBV9	TRBJ2-7	CASSRDSSYEQYF	TGTGCCAGCAGCCGGGACAGCTCCTACGAGCAGTACTTC
.	.	TRBV28	TRBJ1-1	CASSFGGAGVNTEAFF	TGTGCCAGCAGTTTCGGGGGGGCGGGGGTGAACACTGAAGCTTTCTTT
TRBD1	.	TRBV4-1	TRBJ2-2	CASSQVNRGPGELFF	TGCGCCAGCAGCCAAGTCAACAGGGGCCCCGGGGAGCTGTTTTTT
TRBD1	once	TRBV19	TRBJ1-4	CASSNFDRAINEKLFF	TGTGCCAGTAGCAACTTTGACAGGGCGATTAATGAAAAACTGTTTTTT
.	once	TRBV4-2	TRBJ2-5	CASSQKPAAGGETQYF	TGTGCCAGCAGCCAGAAACCGGCGGCAGGAGGGGAGACCCAGTACTTC
TRBD1	.	TRBV7-9	TRBJ2-1	CASSPRGQGLPNEQFF	TGTGCCAGCAGCCCCCGTGGACAGGGGCTCCCCAATGAGCAGTTCTTC
.	.	TRBV7-6	TRBJ2-7	CASSLQAYEQYF	TGTGCCAGCAGCCTTCAGGCTTACGAGCAGTACTTC
TRBD2	.	TRBV14	TRBJ2-3	CASSFGTSGRTQYF	TGTGCCAGCAGCTTTGGGACTAGCGGGAGGACGCAGTATTTT
.	.	TRBV28	TRBJ2-5	CASSLSLGQIQETQYF	TGTGCCAGCAGTTTATCTTTGGGGCAGATCCAAGAGACCCAGTACTTC
.	.	TRBV19	TRBJ1-1	CASSIVGLEAFF	TGTGCCAGTAGTATAGTGGGCCTTGAAGCTTTCTTT
.	.	TRBV5-6	TRBJ2-3	CASSLLRNTDTQYF	TGTGCCAGCAGCTTGCTCAGAAACACAGATACGCAGTATTTT
.	.	TRBV11-2	TRBJ1-2	CASSLISDGYTF	TGTGCCAGCAGCTTAATCTCGGATGGCTACACCTTC
TRBD2	few	TRBV7-2	TRBJ2-7	CASSSASGSGYEQYF	TGTGCCAGCAGCTCCGCTAGCGGGAGCGGATACGAGCAGTACTTC
.	.	TRBV4-3	TRBJ2-1	CASPVGGAHLKFF	TGCGCCAGCCCGGTGGGAGGAGCCCATTTAAAGTTCTTC
.	.	TRBV21-1	TRBJ2-1	CASSKKGRTGNEQFF	TGTGCCAGCAGCAAAAAGGGGCGGACAGGAAATGAGCAGTTCTTC
TRBD2	.	TRBV12-5	TRBJ2-5	CASGSLREYSETQYF	TGTGCTAGTGGTTCTCTGCGGGAGTATTCGGAGACCCAGTACTTC
.	.	TRBV14	TRBJ1-3	CASSQETYSSGNTIYF	TGTGCCAGCAGCCAAGAAACTTACAGCTCTGGAAACACCATATATTTT
TRBD1	.	TRBV7-8	TRBJ1-6	CASSFPGQGKDSPLHF	TGTGCCAGCAGCTTCCCAGGACAGGGCAAGGATTCACCCCTCCACTTT